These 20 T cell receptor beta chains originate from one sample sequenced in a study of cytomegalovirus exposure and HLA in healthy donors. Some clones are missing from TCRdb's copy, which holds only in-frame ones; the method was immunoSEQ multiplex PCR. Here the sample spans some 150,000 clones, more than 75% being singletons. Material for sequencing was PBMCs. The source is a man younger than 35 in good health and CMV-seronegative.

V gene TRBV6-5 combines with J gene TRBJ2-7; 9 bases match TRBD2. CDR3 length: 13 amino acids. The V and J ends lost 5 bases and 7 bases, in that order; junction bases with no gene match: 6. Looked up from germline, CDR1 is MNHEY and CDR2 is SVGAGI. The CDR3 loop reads CASSPRLAAEQYF. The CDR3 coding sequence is TGTGCCAGCAGTCCCCGACTAGCGGCTGAGCAGTACTTC.

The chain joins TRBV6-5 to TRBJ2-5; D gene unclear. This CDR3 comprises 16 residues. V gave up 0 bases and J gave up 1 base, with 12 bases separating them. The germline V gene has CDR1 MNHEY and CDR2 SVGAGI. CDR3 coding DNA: TGTGCCAGCAGTTACTCTGGGCCAGGCCTCCAAGAGACCCAGTACTTC. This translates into CASSYSGPGLQETQYF.

The CDR3 coding sequence is TGTGCCAGCATTCTAGCGGGGGGTAACACCGGGGAGCTGTTTTTT. It is translated as CASILAGGNTGELFF. This sequence joins TRBV7-2 and TRBJ2-2; 11 bases map to TRBD2. Looked up from germline, CDR1 is SGHTA and CDR2 is FQGNSA. The ends lost 7 bases at V and 2 bases at J; junction bases unmatched: 3. The CDR3 totals 15 residues.

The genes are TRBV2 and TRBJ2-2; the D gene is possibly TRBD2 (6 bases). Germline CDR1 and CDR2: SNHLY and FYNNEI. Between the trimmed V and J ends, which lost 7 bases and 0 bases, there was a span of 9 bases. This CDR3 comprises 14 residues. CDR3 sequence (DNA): TGTGCCAGCAATGAGCGGGCGAACACCGGGGAGCTGTTTTTT. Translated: CASNERANTGELFF.

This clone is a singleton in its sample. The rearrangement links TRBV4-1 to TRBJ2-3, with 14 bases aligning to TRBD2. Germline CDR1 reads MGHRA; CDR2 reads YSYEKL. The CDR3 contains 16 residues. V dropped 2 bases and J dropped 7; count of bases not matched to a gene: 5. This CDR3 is CASSQRTSGGLNTQYF. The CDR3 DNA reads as TGCGCCAGCAGCCAAAGGACTAGCGGGGGGTTGAATACGCAGTATTTT.

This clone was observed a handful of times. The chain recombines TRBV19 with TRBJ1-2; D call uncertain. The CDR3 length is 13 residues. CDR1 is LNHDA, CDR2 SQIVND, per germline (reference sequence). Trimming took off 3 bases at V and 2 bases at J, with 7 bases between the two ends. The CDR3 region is CASSIRENYGYTF. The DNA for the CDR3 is TGTGCCAGTAGTATCCGGGAGAACTATGGCTACACCTTC. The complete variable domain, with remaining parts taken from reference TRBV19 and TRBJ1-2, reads DGGITQSPKYLFRKEGQNVTLSCEQNLNHDAMYWYRQDPGQGLRLIYYSQIVNDFQKGDIAEGYSVSREKKESFPLTVTSAQKNPTAFYLCASSIRENYGYTFGSGTRLTVV.

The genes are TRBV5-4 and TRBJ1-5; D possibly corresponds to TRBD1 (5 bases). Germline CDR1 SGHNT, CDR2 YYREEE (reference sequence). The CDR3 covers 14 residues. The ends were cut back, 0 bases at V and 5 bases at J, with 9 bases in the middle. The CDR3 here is CASSLDGGDQPQHF. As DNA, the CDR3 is TGTGCCAGCAGCTTGGACGGGGGTGATCAGCCCCAGCATTTT.

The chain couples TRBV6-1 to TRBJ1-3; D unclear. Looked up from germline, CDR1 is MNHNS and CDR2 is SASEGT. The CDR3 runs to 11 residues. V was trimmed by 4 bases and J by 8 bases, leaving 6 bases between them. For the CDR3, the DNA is TGTGCCAGCAGTGGGTTAGACACCATATATTTT. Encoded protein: CASSGLDTIYF.

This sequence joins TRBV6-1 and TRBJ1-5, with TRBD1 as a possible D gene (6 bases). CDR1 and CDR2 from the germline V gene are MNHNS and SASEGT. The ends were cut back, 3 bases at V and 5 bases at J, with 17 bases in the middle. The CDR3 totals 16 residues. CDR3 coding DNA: TGTGCCAGCAGTGACGGGCAGGGGAGTTTTTATCAGCCCCAGCATTTT. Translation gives CASSDGQGSFYQPQHF.

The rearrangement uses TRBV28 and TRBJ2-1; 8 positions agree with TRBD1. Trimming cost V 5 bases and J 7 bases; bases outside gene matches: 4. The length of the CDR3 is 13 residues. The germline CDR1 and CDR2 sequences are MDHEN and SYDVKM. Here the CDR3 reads CASSPRTGNEQFF. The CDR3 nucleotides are TGTGCCAGCAGTCCCCGGACAGGGAATGAGCAGTTCTTC.

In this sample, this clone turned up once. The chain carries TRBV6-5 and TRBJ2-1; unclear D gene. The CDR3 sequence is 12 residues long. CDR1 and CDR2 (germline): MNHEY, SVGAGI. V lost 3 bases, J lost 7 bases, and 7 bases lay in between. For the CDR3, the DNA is TGTGCCAGCAGTTATACCAGTAATGAGCAGTTCTTC. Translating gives CASSYTSNEQFF.

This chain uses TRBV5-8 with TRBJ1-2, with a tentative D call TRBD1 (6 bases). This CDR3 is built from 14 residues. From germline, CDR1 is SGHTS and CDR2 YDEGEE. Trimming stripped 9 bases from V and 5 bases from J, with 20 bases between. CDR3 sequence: CAIGTSTKKYGYTF. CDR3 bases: TGTGCCATTGGGACATCGACAAAAAAATATGGCTACACCTTC.

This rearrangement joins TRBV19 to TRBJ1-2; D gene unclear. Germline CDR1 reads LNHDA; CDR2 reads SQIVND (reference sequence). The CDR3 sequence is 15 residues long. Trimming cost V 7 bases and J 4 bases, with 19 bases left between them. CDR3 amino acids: CASKWAPLPSYGYTF. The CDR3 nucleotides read TGTGCCAGTAAATGGGCCCCTCTTCCTTCCTATGGCTACACCTTC. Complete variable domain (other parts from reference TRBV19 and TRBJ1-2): DGGITQSPKYLFRKEGQNVTLSCEQNLNHDAMYWYRQDPGQGLRLIYYSQIVNDFQKGDIAEGYSVSREKKESFPLTVTSAQKNPTAFYLCASKWAPLPSYGYTFGSGTRLTVV.

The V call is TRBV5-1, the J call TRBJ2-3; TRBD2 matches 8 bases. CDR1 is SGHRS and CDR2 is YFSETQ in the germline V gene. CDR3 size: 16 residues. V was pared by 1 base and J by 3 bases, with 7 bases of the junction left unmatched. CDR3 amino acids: CASSLRSGSLTDTQYF. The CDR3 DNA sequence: TGCGCCAGCAGCTTGAGGAGCGGGAGTTTGACAGATACGCAGTATTTT.

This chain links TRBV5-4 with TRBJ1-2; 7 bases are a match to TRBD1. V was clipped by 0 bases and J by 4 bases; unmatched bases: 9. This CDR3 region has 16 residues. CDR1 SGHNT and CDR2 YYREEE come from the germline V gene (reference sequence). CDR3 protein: CASSLEGTAMPYGYTF. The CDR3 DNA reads TGTGCCAGCAGCTTGGAAGGGACAGCGATGCCCTATGGCTACACCTTC.

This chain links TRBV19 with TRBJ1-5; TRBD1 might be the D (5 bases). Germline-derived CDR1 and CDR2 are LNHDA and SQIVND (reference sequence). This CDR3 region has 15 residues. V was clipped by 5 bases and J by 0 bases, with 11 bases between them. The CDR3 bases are TGTGCCAGTAGTCCCCAGGGTTTTAGCAATCAGCCCCAGCATTTT. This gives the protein CASSPQGFSNQPQHF.

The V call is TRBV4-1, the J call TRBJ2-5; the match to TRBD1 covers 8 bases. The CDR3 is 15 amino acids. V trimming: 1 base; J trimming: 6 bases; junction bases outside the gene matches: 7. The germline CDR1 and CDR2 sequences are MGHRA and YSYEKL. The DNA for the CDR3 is TGCGCCAGCAGCCAAGTGATTCAGGGGGCGAAGACCCAGTACTTC. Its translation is CASSQVIQGAKTQYF.

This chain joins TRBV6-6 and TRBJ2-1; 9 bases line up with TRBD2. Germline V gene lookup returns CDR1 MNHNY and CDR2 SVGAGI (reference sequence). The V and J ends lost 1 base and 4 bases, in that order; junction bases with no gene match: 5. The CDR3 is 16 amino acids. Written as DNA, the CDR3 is TGTGCCAGCAGTTACTACGCGGGAGGGACATACAATGAGCAGTTCTTC. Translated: CASSYYAGGTYNEQFF.

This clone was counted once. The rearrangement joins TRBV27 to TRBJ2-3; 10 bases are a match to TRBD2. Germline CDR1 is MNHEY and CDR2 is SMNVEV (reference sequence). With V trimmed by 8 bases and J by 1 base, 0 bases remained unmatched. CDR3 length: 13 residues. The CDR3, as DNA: TGTGCCAGCGGACTAGCGGGCACAGATACGCAGTATTTT. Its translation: CASGLAGTDTQYF.

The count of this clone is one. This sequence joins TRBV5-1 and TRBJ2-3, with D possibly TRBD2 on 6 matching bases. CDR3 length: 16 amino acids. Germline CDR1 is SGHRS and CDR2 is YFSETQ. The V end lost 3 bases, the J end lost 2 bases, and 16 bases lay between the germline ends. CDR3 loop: CASSWEDASLTDTQYF. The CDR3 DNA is TGCGCCAGCAGCTGGGAGGACGCTAGTCTCACAGATACGCAGTATTTT.